This T cell receptor (beta chain) was captured in a study of blood T cells in healthy people across ages. Primed by a sample-barcoded 5' primer and a J-beta primer mix, a second PCR proceeded for 7 to 11 cycles. MiXCR, applied by TCRdb to the 5' RACE reads, yields one record per CDR3 protein. Here the sample spans over a million distinct CDR3 sequences, about 43% being singletons. Germline values: CDR1 MNHNS, CDR2 SASEGT. The CDR3 consists of 13 residues. V lost 11 bases to trimming and J lost 4 bases; unmatched junction nucleotides: 10. V is TRBV6-1 and J is TRBJ2-5; 7 bases map to TRBD1. Sequencing was performed on blood. This TCR was sampled from a woman between 18 and 29 years old in good health. The CDR3 is CAGQEPYRETQYF. The CDR3 nucleotides read TGTGCCGGACAGGAGCCATATAGAGAGACCCAGTACTTC.